This entry describes one TCR beta chain. Its target is unknown. This specimen belongs to a study of CD8+ T cells in alopecia areata. Study in general: Tofacitinib was taken orally by treated patients, and the dose was 5 to 10 mg twice daily. Tofacitinib ran 6 to 18 months, followed by 6 months off drug. The study, taken as a whole, reports: Shared TCR sequences were less clear between patients than in mice, possibly partly from HLA diversity.

The CDR3 loop spans 14 amino acids. CDR1 and CDR2 (germline): WSHSY, SAAADI. V trimming: 7 bases; J trimming: 3 bases; junction bases outside the gene matches: 4. Extraction and reverse transcription of RNA yielded cDNA as the sequencing template. Data came from immunoSEQ multiplex PCR; TCRdb stores just in-frame clones and leaves some out. The sample gives about 190,000 clones, approximately 56% of which show up once; about 0.65% is in the top ten. Noted treatment: oral pan-JAK inhibitor, 5-10 mg twice daily. The source was CD4+ T cells sorted from blood, collected at week 4, from a patient treated with tofacitinib. This clonotype was sampled from a human donor with alopecia areata. The gene calls are TRBV10-2 and TRBJ1-5; 9 bases align to TRBD1. The CDR3 DNA follows: TGCGCCAGCACCAGGACAGGGGTCAATCAGCCCCAGCATTTT. Its translation is CASTRTGVNQPQHF.